The T cell receptor (beta chain) described here comes from a study of response to subunit inactivated influenza vaccine. Study findings and constraints: Authors suggested few new T cells are recruited by each seasonal influenza vaccination.

This clonotype was seen more than once but under ten times. Its antigen is still unknown. Each CDR3 protein gets one entry after TCRdb re-called the RT-PCR reads with MiXCR. The sample includes under 950,000 distinct CDR3 sequences, 21% of them seen just once. Germline V gives CDR1 SGHTS, CDR2 YDEGEE. CDR3 size: 17 residues. With 0 bases removed from V and 2 bases from J, the gap between germline ends came to 18 bases. Sequencing was performed on PBMCs from blood, taken roughly 5 days after vaccination. This receptor was identified in a man aged 45-60 years who received an inactivated influenza vaccine. V usage is TRBV5-8 and J usage is TRBJ2-7; D tentatively fits TRBD1 or TRBD2 (5 bases each). The chain's CDR3 is CASSLVVTDGTAYEQYF. DNA for the CDR3: TGTGCCAGCAGCTTGGTCGTGACCGACGGGACGGCCTACGAGCAGTACTTC.